The sequence of this TCR beta chain was determined in a study of cytomegalovirus exposure and HLA in healthy donors. The PCR made use of 60 Vbeta and 13 Jbeta primers. Data came from immunoSEQ multiplex PCR; TCRdb stores just in-frame clones and leaves some out. This table holds 100,000 to 150,000 clones, about 82% found once. The source of this sequence is a female donor in good health and CMV-seropositive. Sequenced input: PBMCs.

DNA for the CDR3: TGTGCCAGTAGTGAGGGGAGGAGAAAACTGTTTTTT. Its protein is CASSEGRRKLFF. The chain employs TRBV19 and TRBJ1-4; maybe TRBD1 (5 bases). This CDR3 spans 12 amino acids. V gave up 5 bases and J gave up 10 bases, with 11 bases separating them. CDR1 is LNHDA and CDR2 is SQIVND in the germline V gene (reference sequence).